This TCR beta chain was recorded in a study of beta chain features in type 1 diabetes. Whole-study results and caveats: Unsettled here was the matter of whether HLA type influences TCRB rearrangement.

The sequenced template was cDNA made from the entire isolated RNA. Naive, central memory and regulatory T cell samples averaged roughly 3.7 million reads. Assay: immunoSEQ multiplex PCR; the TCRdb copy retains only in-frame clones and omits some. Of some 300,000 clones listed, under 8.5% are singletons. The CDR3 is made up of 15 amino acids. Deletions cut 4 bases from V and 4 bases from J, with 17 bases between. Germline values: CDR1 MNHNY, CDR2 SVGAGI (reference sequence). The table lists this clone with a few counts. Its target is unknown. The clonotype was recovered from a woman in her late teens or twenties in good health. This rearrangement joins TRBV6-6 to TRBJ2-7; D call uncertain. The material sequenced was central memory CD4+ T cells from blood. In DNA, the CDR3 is TGTGCCAGCAGTTCGACGGTGGGGAAAGGGTACGAGCAGTACTTC. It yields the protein CASSSTVGKGYEQYF.